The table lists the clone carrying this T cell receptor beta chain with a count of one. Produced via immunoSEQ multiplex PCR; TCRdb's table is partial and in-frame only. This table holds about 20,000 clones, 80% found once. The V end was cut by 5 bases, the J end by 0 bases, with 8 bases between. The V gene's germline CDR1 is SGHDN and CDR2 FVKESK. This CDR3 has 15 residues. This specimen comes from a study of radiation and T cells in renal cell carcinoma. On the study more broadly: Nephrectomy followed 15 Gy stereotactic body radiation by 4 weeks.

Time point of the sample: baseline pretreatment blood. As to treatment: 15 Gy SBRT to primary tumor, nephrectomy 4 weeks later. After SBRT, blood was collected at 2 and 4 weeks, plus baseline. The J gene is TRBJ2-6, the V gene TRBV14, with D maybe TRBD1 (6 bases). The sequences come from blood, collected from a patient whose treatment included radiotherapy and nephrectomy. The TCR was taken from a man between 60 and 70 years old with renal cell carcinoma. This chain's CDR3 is CASSTGSSGANVLTF. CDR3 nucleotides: TGTGCCAGCAGCACAGGGAGCTCTGGGGCCAACGTCCTGACTTTC. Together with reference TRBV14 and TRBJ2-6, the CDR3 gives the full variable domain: EAGVTQFPSHSVIEKGQTVTLRCDPISGHDNLYWYRRVMGKEIKFLLHFVKESKQDESGMPNNRFLAERTGGTYSTLKVQPAELEDSGVYFCASSTGSSGANVLTFGAGSRLTVL.